In this sample, the clone carrying this TCR beta chain turned up a few times. TCRdb called the RT-PCR reads again in MiXCR, with one record for every CDR3 protein. The sample lists about 480,000 distinct CDR3 sequences, approximately 11% seen once, with approximately 12% in the top ten. The sample comes from a study of response to subunit inactivated influenza vaccine. There are 16 residues in the CDR3. The V gene's germline CDR1 is ENHRY and CDR2 SYGVKD. Trimming removed 0 bases from V and 9 bases from J; junction bases left unmatched: 9. The sample was PBMCs from blood, taken roughly 6 weeks after vaccination. This chain uses TRBV10-3 with TRBJ2-1; 9 bases fit TRBD2. The TCR was taken from a man aged 45 to 65 who received an inactivated influenza vaccine. The CDR3 bases are TGTGCCATCAGTGAGTCGGGGATTAGCGGGAGCCGTGAGCAGTTCTTC. Translating gives CAISESGISGSREQFF.